The T cell receptor beta chain described here comes from a study of radiation and T cells in renal cell carcinoma. At the level of the study: Nephrectomy followed 15 Gy stereotactic body radiation by 4 weeks. Points from the study as a whole: Baseline intratumoral clonotype presence is unknown without pretreatment biopsies.

As concerns this clone: As yet, its antigen is unknown.

Measured with immunoSEQ multiplex PCR; TCRdb has only the in-frame clones, and not every one. The table records around 130,000 clones, about 81% of them present only once. Time point reported: blood 2 weeks post-SBRT. Treatment here: 15 Gy SBRT to primary tumor, nephrectomy 4 weeks later. The tumor was a clear cell renal cell carcinoma. Germline V CDR1 and CDR2: SEHNR, FQNEAQ (reference sequence). Trimming stripped 1 base from V and 6 bases from J, with 8 bases between. The CDR3 contains 13 residues. The gene calls are TRBV7-9 and TRBJ2-3; D gene ambiguous. The TCR sequence derives from a woman aged 55-69 years with renal cell carcinoma. Sequenced material: blood, taken from a patient whose treatment included radiotherapy and nephrectomy. This CDR3 reads CASSLEGRDTQYF. CDR3 sequence (DNA): TGTGCCAGCAGCTTAGAGGGCAGGGATACGCAGTATTTT. Variable domain in full (rest from reference TRBV7-9 and TRBJ2-3): DTGVSQNPRHKITKRGQNVTFRCDPISEHNRLYWYRQTLGQGPEFLTYFQNEAQLEKSRLLSDRFSAERPKGSFSTLEIQRTEQGDSAMYLCASSLEGRDTQYFGPGTRLTVL.